This paragraph reports one T cell receptor beta chain. As yet, its antigen is unknown. This CDR3 has 14 residues. The V segment lost 6 bases and the J segment 4 bases; nucleotides outside the gene matches: 3. CDR1 is MNHEY, CDR2 SMNVEV, per germline (reference sequence). The entry originates in a study of OX40 agonist ivuxolimab in advanced cancers. Study-level findings and limits: Both CD4+ and CD8+ T cell populations in blood had undergone clonal expansion by week 6 at 0.1 to 3.0 mg/kg.

Sequenced by immunoSEQ multiplex PCR; TCRdb stores in-frame clones only, minus some. The table lists about 53,000 clones, 70% to 90% of them singletons, with about 1.5% in the top ten. The V call is TRBV27, the J call TRBJ2-7, with 13 bases aligning to TRBD2. This clonotype was sampled from an adult with an advanced solid tumor such as melanoma, head and neck, liver or kidney cancer. The sample in question was CD4+ or CD8+ T cells sorted from blood, obtained in a trial of the OX40 agonist ivuxolimab. The CDR3 bases are TGTGCCAGCAGCAAGACTAGCGGGAGGTACGAGCAGTACTTC. Translated, it gives CASSKTSGRYEQYF.